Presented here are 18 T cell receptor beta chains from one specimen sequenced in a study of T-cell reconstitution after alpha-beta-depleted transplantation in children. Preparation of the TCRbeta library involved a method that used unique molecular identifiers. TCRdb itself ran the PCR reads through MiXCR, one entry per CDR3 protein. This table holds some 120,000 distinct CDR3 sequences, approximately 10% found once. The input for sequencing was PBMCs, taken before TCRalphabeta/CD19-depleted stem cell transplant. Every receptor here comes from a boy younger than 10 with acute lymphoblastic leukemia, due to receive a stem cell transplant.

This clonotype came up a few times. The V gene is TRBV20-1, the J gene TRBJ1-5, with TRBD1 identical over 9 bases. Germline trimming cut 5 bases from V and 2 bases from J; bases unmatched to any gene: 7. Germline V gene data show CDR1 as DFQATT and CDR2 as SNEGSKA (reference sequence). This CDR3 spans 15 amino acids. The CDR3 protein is CSAAMDRGGNQPQHF. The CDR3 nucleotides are TGCAGTGCTGCCATGGACAGGGGCGGCAATCAGCCCCAGCATTTT.

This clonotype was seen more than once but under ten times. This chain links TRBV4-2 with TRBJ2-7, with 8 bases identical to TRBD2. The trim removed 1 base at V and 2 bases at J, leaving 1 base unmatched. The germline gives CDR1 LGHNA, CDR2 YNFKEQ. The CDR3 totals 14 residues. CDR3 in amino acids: CASSQAGGAYEQYF. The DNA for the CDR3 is TGTGCCAGCAGCCAAGCCGGGGGGGCCTACGAGCAGTACTTC.

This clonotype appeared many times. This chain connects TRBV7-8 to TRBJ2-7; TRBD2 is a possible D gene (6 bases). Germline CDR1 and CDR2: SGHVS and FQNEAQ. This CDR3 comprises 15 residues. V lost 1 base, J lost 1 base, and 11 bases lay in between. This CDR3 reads CASSLEAGTSYEQYF. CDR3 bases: TGTGCCAGCAGCTTAGAAGCGGGTACATCCTACGAGCAGTACTTC.

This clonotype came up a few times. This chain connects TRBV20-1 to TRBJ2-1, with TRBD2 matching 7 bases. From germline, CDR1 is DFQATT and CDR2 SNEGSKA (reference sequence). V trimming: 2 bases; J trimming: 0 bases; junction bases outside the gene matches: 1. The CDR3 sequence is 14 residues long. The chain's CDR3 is CSARSGISYNEQFF. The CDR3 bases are TGCAGTGCTAGAAGCGGGATCTCCTACAATGAGCAGTTCTTC.

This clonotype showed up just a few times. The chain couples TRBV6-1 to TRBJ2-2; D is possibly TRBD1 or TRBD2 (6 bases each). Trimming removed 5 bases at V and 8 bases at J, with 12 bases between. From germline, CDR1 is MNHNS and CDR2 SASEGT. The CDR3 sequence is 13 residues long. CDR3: CASSPRGGGELFF. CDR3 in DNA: TGTGCCAGCAGTCCCAGGGGAGGTGGGGAGCTGTTTTTT.

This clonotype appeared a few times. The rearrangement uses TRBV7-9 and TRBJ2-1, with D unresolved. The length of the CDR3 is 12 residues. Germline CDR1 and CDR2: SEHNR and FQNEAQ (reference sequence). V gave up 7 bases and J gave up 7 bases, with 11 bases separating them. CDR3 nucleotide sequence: TGTGCCAGCACCTCCTTGGGAAATGAGCAGTTCTTC. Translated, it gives CASTSLGNEQFF.

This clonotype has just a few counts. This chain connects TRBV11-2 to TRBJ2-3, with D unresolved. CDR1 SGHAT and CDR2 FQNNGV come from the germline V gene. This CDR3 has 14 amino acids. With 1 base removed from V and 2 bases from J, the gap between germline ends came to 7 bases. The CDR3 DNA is TGTGCCAGCAGCTTAGTGGCTTACACAGATACGCAGTATTTT. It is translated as CASSLVAYTDTQYF.

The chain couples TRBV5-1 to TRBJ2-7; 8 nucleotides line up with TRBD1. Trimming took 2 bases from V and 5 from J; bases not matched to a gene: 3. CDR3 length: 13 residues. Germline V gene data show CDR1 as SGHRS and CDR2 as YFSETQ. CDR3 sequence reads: CASSFSGGDEQYF. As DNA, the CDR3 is TGCGCCAGCAGCTTTTCAGGGGGCGACGAGCAGTACTTC.

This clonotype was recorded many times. This CDR3 is CASSPLGGGTYEQYF. The CDR3, as DNA: TGCGCCAGCAGCCCCCTGGGGGGGGGAACCTACGAGCAGTACTTC. This chain links TRBV5-1 with TRBJ2-7; 7 positions agree with TRBD2. Looked up from germline, CDR1 is SGHRS and CDR2 is YFSETQ. The length of the CDR3 is 15 residues. V lost 4 bases, J lost 2 bases, and 9 bases stayed unmatched.

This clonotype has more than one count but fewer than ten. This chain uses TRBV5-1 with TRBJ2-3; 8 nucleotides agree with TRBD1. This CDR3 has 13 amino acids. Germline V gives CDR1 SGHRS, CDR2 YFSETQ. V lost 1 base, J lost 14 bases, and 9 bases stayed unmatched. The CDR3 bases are TGCGCCAGCAGCTTGCCACAGGGGGATCGGAGGTATTTT. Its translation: CASSLPQGDRRYF.

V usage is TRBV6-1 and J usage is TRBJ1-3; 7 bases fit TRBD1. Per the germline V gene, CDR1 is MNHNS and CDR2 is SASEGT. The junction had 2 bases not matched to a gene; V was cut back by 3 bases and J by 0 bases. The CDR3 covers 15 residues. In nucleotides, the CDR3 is TGTGCCAGCAGTGAGTACAGGGGCTCTGGAAACACCATATATTTT. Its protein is CASSEYRGSGNTIYF.

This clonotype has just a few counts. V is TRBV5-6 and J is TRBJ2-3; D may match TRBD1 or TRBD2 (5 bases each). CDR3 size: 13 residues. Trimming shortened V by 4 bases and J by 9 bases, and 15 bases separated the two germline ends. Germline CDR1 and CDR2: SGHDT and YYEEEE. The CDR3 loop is CASSKTEGETQYF. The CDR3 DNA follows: TGTGCCAGCAGCAAGACAGAAGGGGAGACGCAGTATTTT.

The CDR3 loop reads CASSLPGAGTNEQFF. The CDR3 DNA is TGCGCCAGCAGCCTCCCTGGGGCAGGGACCAATGAGCAGTTCTTC. The gene calls are TRBV4-1 and TRBJ2-1; D is perhaps TRBD1 or TRBD2 (5 bases each). Per germline, CDR1 MGHRA and CDR2 YSYEKL. The V end lost 4 bases, the J end lost 6 bases, and 16 bases lay between the germline ends. The CDR3 extends over 15 amino acids.

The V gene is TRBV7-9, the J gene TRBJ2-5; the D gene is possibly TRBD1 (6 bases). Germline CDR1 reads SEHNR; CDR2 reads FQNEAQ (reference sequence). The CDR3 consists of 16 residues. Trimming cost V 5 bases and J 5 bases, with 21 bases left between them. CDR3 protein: CASSPPSRGRQETQYF. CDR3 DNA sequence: TGTGCCAGCAGCCCACCCTCCAGGGGCCGGCAGGAGACCCAGTACTTC.

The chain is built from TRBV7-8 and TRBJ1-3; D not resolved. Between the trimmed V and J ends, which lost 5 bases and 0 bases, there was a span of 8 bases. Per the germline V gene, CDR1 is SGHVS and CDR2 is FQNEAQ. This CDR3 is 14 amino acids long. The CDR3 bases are TGTGCCAGCAGCATCCATATCTCTGGAAACACCATATATTTT. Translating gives CASSIHISGNTIYF.

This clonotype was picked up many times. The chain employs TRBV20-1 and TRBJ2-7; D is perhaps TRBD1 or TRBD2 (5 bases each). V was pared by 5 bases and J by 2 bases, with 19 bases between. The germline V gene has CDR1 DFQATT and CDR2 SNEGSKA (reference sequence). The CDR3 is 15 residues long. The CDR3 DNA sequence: TGCAGTGCTCCTCGTGGTGGGACGGTGACCTACGAGCAGTACTTC. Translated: CSAPRGGTVTYEQYF.

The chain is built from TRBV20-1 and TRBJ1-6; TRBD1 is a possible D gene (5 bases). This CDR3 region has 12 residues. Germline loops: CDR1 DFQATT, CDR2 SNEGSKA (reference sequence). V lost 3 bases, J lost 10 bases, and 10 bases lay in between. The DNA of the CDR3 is TGCAGTGCTAGCCTACAGGTCTCACCCCTCCACTTT. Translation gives CSASLQVSPLHF.

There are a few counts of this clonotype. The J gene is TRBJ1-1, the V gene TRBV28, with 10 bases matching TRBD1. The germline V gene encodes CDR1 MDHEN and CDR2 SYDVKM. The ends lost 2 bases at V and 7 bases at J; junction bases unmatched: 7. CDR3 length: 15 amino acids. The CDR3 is CASSLNGQGEIEAFF. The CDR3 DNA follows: TGTGCCAGCAGTTTAAACGGACAGGGGGAAATTGAAGCTTTCTTT.